This entry features one TCR beta chain sequence. The antigen is not known. Amplified TCR beta CDR3 regions derived from RNA transcripts. During a first-round RT-PCR of the TCR CDR3, the HTBI primer set was used. A single record per CDR3 protein comes from TCRdb applying MiXCR to the multiplex PCR reads. The sample consists of 500,000 to 600,000 distinct CDR3 sequences, around 50% of them appearing once. The data were obtained in a study of T cells in Graves' hyperthyroidism and ophthalmopathy. Study-wide results and limits: Before onset, by a median of approximately 6.8 months, the model predicted ophthalmopathy.

Patients were excluded for uncontrolled infection, other autoimmune disease, pregnancy or lactation. This TCR was recovered from an adult woman with Graves' disease, either hyperthyroidism or ophthalmopathy (not recorded which). Sequencing was performed on peripheral blood or thyroid tissue (not recorded which).

The CDR3 DNA follows: TGTGCTAGAGGACCCCACGGGGAGACCCAGTACTTC. Translating gives CARGPHGETQYF. This chain uses TRBV7-7 with TRBJ2-5; D not certain. This CDR3 region has 12 residues. Germline values: CDR1 SSHAT, CDR2 FNYEAQ (reference sequence).